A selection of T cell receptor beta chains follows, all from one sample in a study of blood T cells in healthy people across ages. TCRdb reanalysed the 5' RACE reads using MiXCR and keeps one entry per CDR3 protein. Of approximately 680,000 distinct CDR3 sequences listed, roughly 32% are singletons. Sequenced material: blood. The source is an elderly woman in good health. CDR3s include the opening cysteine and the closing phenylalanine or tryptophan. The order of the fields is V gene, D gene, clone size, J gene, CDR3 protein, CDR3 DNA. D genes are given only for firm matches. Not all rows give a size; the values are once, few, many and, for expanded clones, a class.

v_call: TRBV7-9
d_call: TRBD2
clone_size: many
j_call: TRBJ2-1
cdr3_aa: CASSLQRGGHNEQFF
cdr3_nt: TGTGCCAGCAGCTTACAGCGGGGGGGCCATAATGAGCAGTTCTTC

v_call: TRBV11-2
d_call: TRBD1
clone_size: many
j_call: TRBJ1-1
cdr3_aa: CASRYQGAGTEAFF
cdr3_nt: TGTGCCAGCAGATATCAGGGGGCTGGGACTGAAGCTTTCTTT

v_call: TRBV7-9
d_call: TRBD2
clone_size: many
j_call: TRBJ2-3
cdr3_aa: CASSNSAGVDTQYF
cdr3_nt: TGTGCCAGCAGCAACAGCGCGGGGGTAGATACGCAGTATTTT

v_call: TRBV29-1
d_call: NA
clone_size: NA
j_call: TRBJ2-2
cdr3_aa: CSVVLARVMGGELFF
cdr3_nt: TGCAGCGTTGTTCTAGCCCGAGTTATGGGCGGGGAGCTGTTTTTT

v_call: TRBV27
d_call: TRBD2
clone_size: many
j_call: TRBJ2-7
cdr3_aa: CASKRDGSYEQYF
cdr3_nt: TGTGCCAGCAAGCGGGATGGCTCCTACGAGCAGTACTTC

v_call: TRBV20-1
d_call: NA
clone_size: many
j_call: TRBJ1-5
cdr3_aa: CSSGGKDNQPQHF
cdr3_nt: TGCAGTTCTGGGGGGAAAGACAATCAGCCCCAGCATTTT

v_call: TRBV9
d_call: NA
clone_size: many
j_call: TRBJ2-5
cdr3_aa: CASSVGGREETQYF
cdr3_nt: TGTGCCAGCAGCGTAGGGGGGCGAGAGGAGACCCAGTACTTC

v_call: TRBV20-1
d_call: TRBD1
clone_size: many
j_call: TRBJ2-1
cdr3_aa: CSAIDPGQGNGEQFF
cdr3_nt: TGCAGTGCGATAGATCCGGGACAGGGTAATGGTGAGCAGTTCTTC

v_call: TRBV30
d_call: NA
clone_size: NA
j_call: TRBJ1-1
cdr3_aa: CAYKRATEAFF
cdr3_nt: TGTGCCTACAAAAGGGCGACTGAAGCTTTCTTT

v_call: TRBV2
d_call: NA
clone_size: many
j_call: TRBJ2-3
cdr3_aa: CASSLRDSRFTDTQYF
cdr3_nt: TGTGCCAGCAGTCTGCGGGACTCACGCTTCACAGATACGCAGTATTTT

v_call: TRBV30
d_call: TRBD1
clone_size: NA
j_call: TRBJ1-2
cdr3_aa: CAWSVGGQALSYTF
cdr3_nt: TGTGCCTGGAGTGTAGGGGGACAGGCCTTAAGCTACACCTTC

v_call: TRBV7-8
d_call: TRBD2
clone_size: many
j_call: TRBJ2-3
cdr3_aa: CASSFGGATDTQYF
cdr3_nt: TGTGCCAGCAGCTTCGGGGGGGCGACAGATACGCAGTATTTT

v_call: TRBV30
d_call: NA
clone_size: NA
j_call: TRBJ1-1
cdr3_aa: CAWSGHSDATEAFF
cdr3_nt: TGTGCCTGGAGTGGACACTCAGATGCCACTGAAGCTTTCTTT

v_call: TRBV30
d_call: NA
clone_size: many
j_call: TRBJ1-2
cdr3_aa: CAWSKTQRDGYTF
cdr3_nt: TGTGCCTGGAGTAAAACCCAACGGGACGGCTACACCTTC

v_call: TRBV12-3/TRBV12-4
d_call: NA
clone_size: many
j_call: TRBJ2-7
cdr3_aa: CASSTGGQIEQYF
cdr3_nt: TGTGCCAGCAGTACCGGGGGTCAGATCGAGCAGTACTTC

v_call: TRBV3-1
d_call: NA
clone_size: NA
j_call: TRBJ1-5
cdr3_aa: CASSLGPTQPQHF
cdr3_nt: TGTGCCAGCAGCCTTGGGCCGACCCAGCCCCAGCATTTT

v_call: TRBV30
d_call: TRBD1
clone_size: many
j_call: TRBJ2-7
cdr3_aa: CAWNRGVNEQYF
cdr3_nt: TGTGCCTGGAACAGGGGTGTCAACGAGCAGTACTTC

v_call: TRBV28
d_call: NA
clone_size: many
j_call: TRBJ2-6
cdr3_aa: CASSHPLRRAAGANVLTF
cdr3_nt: TGTGCCAGCAGTCACCCCCTCCGGAGGGCCGCTGGGGCCAACGTCCTGACTTTC

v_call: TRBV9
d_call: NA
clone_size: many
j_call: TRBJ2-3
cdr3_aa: CASSPQTDTQYF
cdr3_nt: TGTGCCAGCAGCCCCCAGACAGATACGCAGTATTTT

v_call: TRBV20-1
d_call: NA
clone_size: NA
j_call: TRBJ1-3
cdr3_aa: CSANEESSGNTIYF
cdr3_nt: TGCAGTGCTAACGAGGAAAGCTCTGGAAACACCATATATTTT

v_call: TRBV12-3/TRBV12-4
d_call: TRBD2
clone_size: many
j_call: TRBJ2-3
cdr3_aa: CASSLFTGTSGFTDTQYF
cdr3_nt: TGTGCCAGCAGCCTATTCACCGGGACTAGCGGATTCACAGATACGCAGTATTTT

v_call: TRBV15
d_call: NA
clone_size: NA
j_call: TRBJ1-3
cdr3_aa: CATSEEQGSGNTVYF
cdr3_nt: TGTGCCACCAGCGAAGAGCAGGGATCTGGAAACACCGTATATTTT

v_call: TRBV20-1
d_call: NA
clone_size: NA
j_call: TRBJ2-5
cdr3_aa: CSAREGAGPGAKETQYF
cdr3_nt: TGCAGTGCCAGAGAGGGTGCGGGGCCCGGTGCCAAAGAGACCCAGTACTTC

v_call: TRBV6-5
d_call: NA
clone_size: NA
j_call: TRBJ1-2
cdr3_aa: CASSYGAANYGYTF
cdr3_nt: TGTGCCAGCAGTTACGGTGCAGCTAACTATGGCTACACCTTC

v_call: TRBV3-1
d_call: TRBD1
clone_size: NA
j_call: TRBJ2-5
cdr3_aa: CASSWTGEGTQYF
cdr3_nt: TGTGCCAGCAGCTGGACAGGGGAGGGGACCCAGTACTTC

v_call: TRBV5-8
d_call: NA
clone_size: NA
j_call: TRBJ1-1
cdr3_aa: CASSYSGQSFTEAFF
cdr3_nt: TGTGCCAGCAGCTACTCGGGACAATCATTCACTGAAGCTTTCTTT

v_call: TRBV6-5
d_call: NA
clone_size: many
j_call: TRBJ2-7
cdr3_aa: CASSRTGHGNSYEQYF
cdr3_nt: TGTGCCAGCAGTAGAACCGGGCACGGTAACTCCTACGAGCAGTACTTC

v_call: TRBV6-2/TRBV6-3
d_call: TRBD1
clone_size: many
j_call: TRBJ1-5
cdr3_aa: CASSYDTGATYQPQHF
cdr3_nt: TGTGCCAGCAGTTACGATACAGGGGCGACCTATCAGCCCCAGCATTTT

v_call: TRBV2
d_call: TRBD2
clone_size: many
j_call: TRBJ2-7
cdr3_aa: CASWGGEQYF
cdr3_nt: TGTGCCAGTTGGGGGGGCGAGCAGTACTTC

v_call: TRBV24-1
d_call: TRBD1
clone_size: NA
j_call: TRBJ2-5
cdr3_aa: CATSDTGTGETQYF
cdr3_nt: TGTGCCACCAGTGATACCGGGACAGGAGAGACCCAGTACTTC

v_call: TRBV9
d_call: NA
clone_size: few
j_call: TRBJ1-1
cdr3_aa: CASSVGADTEAFF
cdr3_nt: TGTGCCAGCAGCGTAGGGGCAGACACTGAAGCTTTCTTT

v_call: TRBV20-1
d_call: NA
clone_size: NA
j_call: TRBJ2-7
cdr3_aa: CSASDMPSYEQYF
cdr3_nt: TGCAGTGCTTCCGACATGCCCTCCTACGAGCAGTACTTC

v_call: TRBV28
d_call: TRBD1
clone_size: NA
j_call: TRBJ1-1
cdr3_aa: CASRPRQGRSTEAFF
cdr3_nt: TGTGCCAGCAGACCCCGACAGGGGCGCAGCACTGAAGCTTTCTTT

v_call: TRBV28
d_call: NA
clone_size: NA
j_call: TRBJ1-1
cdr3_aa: CASSLRGPDLYTEAFF
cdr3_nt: TGTGCTAGCAGTTTAAGAGGGCCGGATCTCTACACTGAAGCTTTCTTT

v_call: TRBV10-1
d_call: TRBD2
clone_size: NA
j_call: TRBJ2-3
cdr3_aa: CASSDPLAGSTDTQYF
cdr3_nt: TGCGCCAGCAGTGACCCACTAGCGGGGAGCACAGATACGCAGTATTTT

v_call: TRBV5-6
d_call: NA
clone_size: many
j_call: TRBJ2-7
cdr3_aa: CASSPTLYEQYF
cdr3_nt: TGTGCCAGCAGCCCTACCCTCTACGAGCAGTACTTC

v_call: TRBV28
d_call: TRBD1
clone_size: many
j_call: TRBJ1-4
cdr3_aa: CASRGAGQVGGNEKLFF
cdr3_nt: TGTGCCAGCAGGGGGGCCGGACAGGTCGGTGGGAATGAAAAACTGTTTTTT

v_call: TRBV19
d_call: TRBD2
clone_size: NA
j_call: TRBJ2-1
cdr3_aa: CASSSVTSGEQFF
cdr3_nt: TGTGCCAGTAGTAGTGTGACTAGCGGGGAGCAGTTCTTC

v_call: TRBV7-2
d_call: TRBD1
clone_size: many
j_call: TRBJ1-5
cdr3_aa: CASSIRQGFGQPQHF
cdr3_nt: TGTGCCAGCAGCATCCGACAGGGGTTTGGTCAGCCCCAGCATTTT

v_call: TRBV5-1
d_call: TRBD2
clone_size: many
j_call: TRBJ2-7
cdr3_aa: CASSLPGLDTGEQYF
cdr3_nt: TGCGCCAGCAGCCTTCCGGGACTAGACACAGGGGAGCAGTACTTC

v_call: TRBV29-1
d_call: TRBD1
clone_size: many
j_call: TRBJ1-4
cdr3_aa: CSVKSGTGNEKLFF
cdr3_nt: TGCAGCGTTAAGTCCGGGACAGGCAATGAAAAACTGTTTTTT

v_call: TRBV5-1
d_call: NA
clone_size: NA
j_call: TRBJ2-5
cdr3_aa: CASSFPGGQMNEQYF
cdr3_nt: TGCGCCAGCAGCTTCCCCGGAGGGCAAATGAATGAGCAGTACTTC

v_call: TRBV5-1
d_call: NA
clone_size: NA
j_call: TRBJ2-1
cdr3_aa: CASSLDSLNEQFF
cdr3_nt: TGCGCCAGCAGCTTGGACAGTCTAAATGAGCAGTTCTTC